Listed below are T cell receptor beta chains from one sample, sequenced in a study of CD8 T cells in Susac syndrome. Each CDR3 protein gets one entry after TCRdb re-called the immunoSEQ multiplex PCR reads with MiXCR. The table records about 130,000 distinct CDR3 sequences, around 94% of them present only once. The sample was CD4+ T cells from PBMCs. These receptors were obtained from a human donor in good health. Each CDR3 is given with its conserved first and last residue. D genes are given only for firm matches. Clone size is given for some rows only: seen once, a few or many times, or a class if the clone is expanded.

CDR3aa: CASSVGQGEDEKLFF
CDR3nt: TGTGCCAGCAGCGTAGGACAGGGGGAGGATGAAAAACTGTTTTTT
d_gene: TRBD1
j_gene: TRBJ1-4
abundance: once
v_gene: TRBV9

CDR3aa: CSASWKSSYEQYF
CDR3nt: TGCAGTGCTAGTTGGAAAAGCTCCTACGAGCAGTACTTC
d_gene: .
j_gene: TRBJ2-7
abundance: .
v_gene: TRBV20-1

CDR3aa: CATRKQGNQPQHF
CDR3nt: TGTGCCACTCGTAAACAGGGCAATCAGCCCCAGCATTTT
d_gene: .
j_gene: TRBJ1-5
abundance: .
v_gene: TRBV12-3/TRBV12-4

CDR3aa: CASRHQGTGNTIYF
CDR3nt: TGTGCCAGCAGACATCAAGGGACTGGAAACACCATATATTTT
d_gene: .
j_gene: TRBJ1-3
abundance: .
v_gene: TRBV7-9

CDR3aa: CASSQGLSYEQYF
CDR3nt: TGTGCCAGCAGCCAAGGACTATCATACGAGCAGTACTTC
d_gene: .
j_gene: TRBJ2-7
abundance: .
v_gene: TRBV3-1

CDR3aa: CSVLSAGLYNEQFF
CDR3nt: TGCAGCGTTCTGTCAGCGGGGCTCTACAATGAGCAGTTCTTC
d_gene: TRBD2
j_gene: TRBJ2-1
abundance: .
v_gene: TRBV29-1

CDR3aa: CASSPGTLRWNTEAFF
CDR3nt: TGTGCCAGCAGCCCAGGGACCCTCCGTTGGAACACTGAAGCTTTCTTT
d_gene: .
j_gene: TRBJ1-1
abundance: once
v_gene: TRBV7-9

CDR3aa: CAWSKWYGYTF
CDR3nt: TGTGCCTGGAGTAAGTGGTATGGCTACACCTTC
d_gene: .
j_gene: TRBJ1-2
abundance: .
v_gene: TRBV30

CDR3aa: CASSYGSAGGYGYTF
CDR3nt: TGTGCCAGCAGTTACGGATCGGCCGGGGGCTATGGCTACACCTTC
d_gene: .
j_gene: TRBJ1-2
abundance: .
v_gene: TRBV6-2/TRBV6-3

CDR3aa: CASERESSYNEQFF
CDR3nt: TGTGCCAGCGAAAGGGAAAGCTCCTACAATGAGCAGTTCTTC
d_gene: .
j_gene: TRBJ2-1
abundance: once
v_gene: TRBV2

CDR3aa: CAWRGRDGYGYTF
CDR3nt: TGTGCCTGGAGAGGAAGGGATGGGTATGGCTACACCTTC
d_gene: .
j_gene: TRBJ1-2
abundance: .
v_gene: TRBV30